This T cell receptor (beta chain) was obtained from a study of vaccination effects on CD4 cells after COVID-19. Remarks on this clone: Its antigen is not known.

When roughly eleven days of culture had elapsed, CD4+ T cells were isolated. Measured with immunoSEQ multiplex PCR; TCRdb has only the in-frame clones, and not every one. This table holds around 41,000 clones, roughly 80% found once. The receptor comes from a human donor who received a COVID-19 vaccine. The source material was CD4+ T cells from PBMCs cultured without peptide, sampled before COVID-19 vaccination.

CDR3 DNA: TGCGCCAGCAGCTTGGGAGGAGTGGGGTTCGGGGAAGCTTTCTTT. Its protein is CASSLGGVGFGEAFF. V usage is TRBV5-1 and J usage is TRBJ1-1; D gene uncertain. Per germline, CDR1 SGHRS and CDR2 YFSETQ. The CDR3 loop spans 15 amino acids. V was cut by 0 bases and J by 8 bases, with 17 bases left in between. Looking up the rest from reference TRBV5-1 and TRBJ1-1 gives the full variable domain: KAGVTQTPRYLIKTRGQQVTLSCSPISGHRSVSWYQQTPGQGLQFLFEYFSETQRNKGNFPGRFSGRQFSNSRSEMNVSTLELGDSALYLCASSLGGVGFGEAFFGQGTRLTVV.